This TCR beta chain was identified during a study of cytomegalovirus exposure and HLA in healthy donors. Study conclusions and caveats: What TCR beta sequences reportedly achieved was accurate prediction of HLA-A and HLA-B alleles in most subjects.

Vbeta (60) and Jbeta (13) primers were used in the PCR. The repertoire was sequenced with immunoSEQ multiplex PCR; TCRdb's copy has only in-frame clones and lacks some. The sample includes about 98,000 clones, about 80% of them seen just once. A remark on this clone: Antigen unknown.

CDR1 and CDR2 (germline): LGHNT, FRNRAP. The V gene end was trimmed by 5 bases and the J gene end by 4 bases; junction bases not matched to a gene: 6. The CDR3 contains 15 residues. The sequencing sample was made of PBMCs. The TCR comes from a man between 60 and 75 years old in good health and CMV-seropositive. The chain links TRBV12-5 to TRBJ2-1; 9 bases align to TRBD1. In DNA, the CDR3 is TGTGCTAGTGGTCCCGGGGACAGGGTTTACAATGAGCAGTTCTTC. This translates into CASGPGDRVYNEQFF.